Only one count was recorded for the clone carrying this T cell receptor beta chain. Its antigen is as yet unknown. The PCR used 60 Vbeta and 13 Jbeta primers. Clones were read by immunoSEQ multiplex PCR, and TCRdb kept only the in-frame ones, dropping some. The sample has roughly 100,000 clones; approximately 64% are singletons. The data derive from a study of cytomegalovirus exposure and HLA in healthy donors. Germline-derived CDR1 and CDR2 are LNHNV and YYDKDF (reference sequence). With 3 bases clipped from V and 2 bases from J, the junction kept 5 bases outside the gene matches. The CDR3 sequence is 15 residues long. The study's findings and limits: Excluded: some indistinguishable V segments such as TRBV6-2 and TRBV6-3. TCR beta V- and J-gene trimming, according to a later analysis, was linked to a missense DCLRE1C variant. Later analysis identified several of the most significant clusters that appeared linked to common viral pathogens.

The rearrangement joins TRBV15 to TRBJ2-3; 7 nucleotides line up with TRBD2. Sequencing was performed on PBMCs. The TCR was taken from a woman in her forties or fifties in good health and CMV-seronegative. CDR3 bases: TGTGCCACCAGCAGGGCGGGGGAGCACACAGATACGCAGTATTTT. Translation: CATSRAGEHTDTQYF.